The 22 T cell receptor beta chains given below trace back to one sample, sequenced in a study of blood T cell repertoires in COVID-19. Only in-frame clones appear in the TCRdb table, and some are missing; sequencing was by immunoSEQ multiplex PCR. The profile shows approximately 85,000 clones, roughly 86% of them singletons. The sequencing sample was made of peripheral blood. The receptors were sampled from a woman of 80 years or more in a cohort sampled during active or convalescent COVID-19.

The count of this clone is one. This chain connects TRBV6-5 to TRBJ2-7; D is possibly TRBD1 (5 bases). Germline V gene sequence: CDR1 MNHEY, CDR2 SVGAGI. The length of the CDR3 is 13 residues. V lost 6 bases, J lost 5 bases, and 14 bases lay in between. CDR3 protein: CASRPTGWNEQYV. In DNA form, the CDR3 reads TGTGCCAGCAGACCTACAGGTTGGAACGAGCAGTACGTC.

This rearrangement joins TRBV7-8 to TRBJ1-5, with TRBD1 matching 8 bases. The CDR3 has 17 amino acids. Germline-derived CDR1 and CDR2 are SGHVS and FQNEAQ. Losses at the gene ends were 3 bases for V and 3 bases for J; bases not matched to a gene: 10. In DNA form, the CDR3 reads TGTGCCAGCAGCTTGTCTCCCAGGGGGCGGGTCAATCAGCCCCAGCATTTT. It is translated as CASSLSPRGRVNQPQHF.

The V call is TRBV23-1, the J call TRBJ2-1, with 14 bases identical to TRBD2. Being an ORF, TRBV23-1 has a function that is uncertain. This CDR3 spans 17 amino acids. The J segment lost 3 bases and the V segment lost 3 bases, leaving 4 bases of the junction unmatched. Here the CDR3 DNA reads TGCGCCAGCAGTCACGGACTAGCGGGAGGTTTCTACAATGAGCAGTTCTTC. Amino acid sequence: CASSHGLAGGFYNEQFF.

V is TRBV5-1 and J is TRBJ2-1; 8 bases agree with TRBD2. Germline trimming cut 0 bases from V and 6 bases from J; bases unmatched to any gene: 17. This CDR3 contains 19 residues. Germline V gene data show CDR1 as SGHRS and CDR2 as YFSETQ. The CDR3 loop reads CASSLAPGTRPFFLNEQFF. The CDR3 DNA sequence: TGCGCCAGCAGCTTGGCCCCCGGGACTAGGCCATTTTTCCTCAATGAGCAGTTCTTC.

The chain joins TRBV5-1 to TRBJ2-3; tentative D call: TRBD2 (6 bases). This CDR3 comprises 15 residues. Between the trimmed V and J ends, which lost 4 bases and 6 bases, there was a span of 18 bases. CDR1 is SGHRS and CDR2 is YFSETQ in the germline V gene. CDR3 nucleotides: TGCGCCAGCAGCCCTATGGAGGGTAGATCGGATACGCAGTATTTT. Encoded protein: CASSPMEGRSDTQYF.

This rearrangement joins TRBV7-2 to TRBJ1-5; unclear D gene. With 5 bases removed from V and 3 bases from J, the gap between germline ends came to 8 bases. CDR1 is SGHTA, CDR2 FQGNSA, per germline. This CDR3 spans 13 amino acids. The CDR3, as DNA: TGTGCCAGCAGCAAAACACCCAATCAGCCCCAGCATTTT. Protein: CASSKTPNQPQHF.

The chain's CDR3 is CASSLGLAGAGANVLTF. The CDR3 region has the DNA TGTGCCAGCAGCTTGGGACTAGCGGGAGCTGGGGCCAACGTCCTGACTTTC. The rearrangement links TRBV5-6 to TRBJ2-6; TRBD2 matches 12 bases. The CDR3 sequence is 17 residues long. The ends lost 0 bases at V and 2 bases at J; junction bases unmatched: 0. The germline V gene encodes CDR1 SGHDT and CDR2 YYEEEE.

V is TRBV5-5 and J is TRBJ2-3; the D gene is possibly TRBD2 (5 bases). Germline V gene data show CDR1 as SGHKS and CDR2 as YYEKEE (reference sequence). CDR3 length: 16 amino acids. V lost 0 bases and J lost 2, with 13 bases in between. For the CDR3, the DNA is TGTGCCAGCAGCTTGGGAGGGCCAACGGACACAGATACGCAGTATTTT. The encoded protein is CASSLGGPTDTDTQYF. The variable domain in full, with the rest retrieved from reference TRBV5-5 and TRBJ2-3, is DAGVTQSPTHLIKTRGQQVTLRCSPISGHKSVSWYQQVLGQGPQFIFQYYEKEERGRGNFPDRFSARQFPNYSSELNVNALLLGDSALYLCASSLGGPTDTDTQYFGPGTRLTVL.

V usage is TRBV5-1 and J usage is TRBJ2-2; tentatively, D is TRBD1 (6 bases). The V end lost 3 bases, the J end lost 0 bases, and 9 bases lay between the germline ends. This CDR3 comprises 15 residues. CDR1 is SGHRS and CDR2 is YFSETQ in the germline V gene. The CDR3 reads CASSSTGTNTGELFF. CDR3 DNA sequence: TGCGCCAGCAGCTCCACAGGGACGAACACCGGGGAGCTGTTTTTT.

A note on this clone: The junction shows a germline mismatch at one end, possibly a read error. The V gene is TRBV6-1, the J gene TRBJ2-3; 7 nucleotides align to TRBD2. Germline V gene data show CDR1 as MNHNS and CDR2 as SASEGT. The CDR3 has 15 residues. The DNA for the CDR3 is TGTGCCAGCAGCGAAGGGTCTAGCGGCCCAGATACGCAGTATTTT. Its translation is CASSEGSSGPDTQYF.

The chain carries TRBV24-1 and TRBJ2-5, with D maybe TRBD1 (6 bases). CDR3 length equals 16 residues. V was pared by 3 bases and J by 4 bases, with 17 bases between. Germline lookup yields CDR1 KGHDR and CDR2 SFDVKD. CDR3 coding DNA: TGTGCCACCAGTGATCCAGAACTCAGGGGACGAGAGACCCAGTACTTC. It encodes CATSDPELRGRETQYF.

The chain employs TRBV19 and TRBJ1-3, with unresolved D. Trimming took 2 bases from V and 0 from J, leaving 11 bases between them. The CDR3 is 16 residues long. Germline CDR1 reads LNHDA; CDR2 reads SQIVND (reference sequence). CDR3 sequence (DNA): TGTGCCAGTAGTATAATATCGGGAAACTCTGGAAACACCATATATTTT. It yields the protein CASSIISGNSGNTIYF.

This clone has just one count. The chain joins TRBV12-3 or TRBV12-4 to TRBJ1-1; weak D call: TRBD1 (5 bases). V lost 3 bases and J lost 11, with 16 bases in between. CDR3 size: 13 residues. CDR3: CASSFLSSGDAFF. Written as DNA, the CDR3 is TGTGCCAGCAGTTTTCTTTCGTCGGGGGATGCTTTCTTT.

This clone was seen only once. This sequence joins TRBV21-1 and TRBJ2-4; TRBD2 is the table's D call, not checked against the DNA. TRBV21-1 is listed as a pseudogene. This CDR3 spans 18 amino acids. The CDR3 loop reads CASSKGNWVGAAKNIQYF. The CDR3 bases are TGTGCCAGCAGCAAAGGGAATTGGGTAGGAGCTGCCAAAAACATTCAGTACTTC.

In DNA, the CDR3 is TGTGCCACAGGGCCACAAGTGAACACTGAAGCTTTCTTT. Protein sequence: CATGPQVNTEAFF. This chain uses TRBV10-3 with TRBJ1-1; the D gene is possibly TRBD1 (5 bases). Between the trimmed V and J ends, which lost 10 bases and 0 bases, there was a span of 12 bases. CDR1 and CDR2 from the germline V gene are ENHRY and SYGVKD. This CDR3 spans 13 amino acids.

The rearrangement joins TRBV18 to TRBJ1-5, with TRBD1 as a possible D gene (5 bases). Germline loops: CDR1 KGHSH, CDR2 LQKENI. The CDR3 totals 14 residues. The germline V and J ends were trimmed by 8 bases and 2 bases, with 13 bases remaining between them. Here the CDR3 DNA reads TGTGCCAGCACGGGAGGACAAGGCAATCAGCCCCAGCATTTT. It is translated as CASTGGQGNQPQHF.

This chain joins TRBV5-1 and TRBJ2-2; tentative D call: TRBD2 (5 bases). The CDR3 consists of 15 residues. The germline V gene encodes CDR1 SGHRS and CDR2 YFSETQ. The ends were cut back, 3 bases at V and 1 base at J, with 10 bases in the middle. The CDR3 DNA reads TGCGCCAGCAGCTCGGAGGCAGGGAACACCGGGGAGCTGTTTTTT. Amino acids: CASSSEAGNTGELFF.

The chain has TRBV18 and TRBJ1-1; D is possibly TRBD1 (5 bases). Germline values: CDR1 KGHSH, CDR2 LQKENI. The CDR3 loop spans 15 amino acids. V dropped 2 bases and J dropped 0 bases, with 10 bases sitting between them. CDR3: CASSPGRQLNTEAFF. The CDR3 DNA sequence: TGTGCCAGCTCACCAGGAAGACAGCTGAACACTGAAGCTTTCTTT.

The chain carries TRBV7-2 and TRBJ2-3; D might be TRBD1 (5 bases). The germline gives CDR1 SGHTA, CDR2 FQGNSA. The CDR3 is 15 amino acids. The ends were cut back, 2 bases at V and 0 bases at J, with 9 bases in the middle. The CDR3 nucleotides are TGTGCCAGCAGCTTAAGGGGCCGGAGCACAGATACGCAGTATTTT. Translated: CASSLRGRSTDTQYF.

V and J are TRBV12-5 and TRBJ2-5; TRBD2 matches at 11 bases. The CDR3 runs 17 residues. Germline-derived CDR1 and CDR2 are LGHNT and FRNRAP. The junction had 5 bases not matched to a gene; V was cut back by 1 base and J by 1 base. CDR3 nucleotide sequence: TGTGCTAGTGGTTTGGGGACTAGCGGGTCCGGCCAAGAGACCCAGTACTTC. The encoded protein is CASGLGTSGSGQETQYF.

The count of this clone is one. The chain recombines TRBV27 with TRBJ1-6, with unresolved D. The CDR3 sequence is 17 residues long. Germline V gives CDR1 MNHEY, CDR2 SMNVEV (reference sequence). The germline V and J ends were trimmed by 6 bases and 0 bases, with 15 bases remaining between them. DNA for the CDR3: TGTGCCAGCAGAGCCCGGCACGGGAGCTCCTATAATTCACCCCTCCACTTT. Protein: CASRARHGSSYNSPLHF.

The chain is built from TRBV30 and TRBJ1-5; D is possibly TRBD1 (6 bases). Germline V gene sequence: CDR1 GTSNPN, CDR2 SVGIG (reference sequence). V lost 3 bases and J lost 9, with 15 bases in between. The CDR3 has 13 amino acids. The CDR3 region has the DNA TGTGCCTGGAGCAATAAAGGGGGAAGGCCCCAGCATTTT. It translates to CAWSNKGGRPQHF.